The entry below gives a single TCR beta chain sequence along with its context. The antigen is not known. MiXCR was used by TCRdb to re-call the PCR reads. Of approximately 35,000 clones listed, about 32% were seen once; the top ten hold about 16%. Each patient went into thyroid surgery without having received any treatment. These data come from a study of metastatic and nonmetastatic thyroid tumors. Study overall: Peripheral blood and tumor or nodule samples from malignant and benign thyroid patients were compared.

The length of the CDR3 is 14 residues. The V and J ends lost 3 bases and 8 bases respectively, with 14 bases between them. CDR1 and CDR2 from the germline V gene are MNHNY and SVGAGI (reference sequence). Study results and limitations: Malignant tumors reportedly showed significantly higher TCR beta diversity than benign nodules in both blood and tumor.

Sequencing was performed on tumor tissue. The origin of this receptor is a female donor with papillary thyroid cancer or a benign thyroid nodule (not recorded which). Some clones in this sample may be carry-over from other donors' samples. The chain couples TRBV6-6 to TRBJ2-1; possibly TRBD2 for D (6 bases). CDR3 residues: CASSYRDRRDEQFF. CDR3 nucleotides: TGTGCCAGCAGTTATCGGGACCGGAGGGATGAGCAGTTCTTC.